Below, 18 T cell receptor beta chains from the same sample are listed, as sequenced in a study of brain T cells in children with intractable seizures. The assay was immunoSEQ multiplex PCR, and TCRdb's table has in-frame clones only and misses some. The sample lists about 76,000 clones; approximately 94% were seen once. The source material was peripheral blood, sampled at surgery. The receptors stem from a boy under three years old with tuberous sclerosis and intractable seizures.

The rearrangement uses TRBV28 and TRBJ2-1; TRBD2 matches 8 bases. The V gene end was trimmed by 11 bases and the J gene end by 2 bases; junction bases not matched to a gene: 8. The CDR3 spans 14 residues. Germline CDR1 and CDR2: MDHEN and SYDVKM. CDR3: CASGGNRAYNEQFF. The DNA of the CDR3 is TGTGCCTCGGGGGGGAACAGGGCCTACAATGAGCAGTTCTTC.

This sequence joins TRBV9 and TRBJ2-5, with D possibly matching TRBD2 (6 bases). V lost 3 bases to trimming and J lost 4 bases, with 7 bases between them. Germline lookup yields CDR1 SGDLS and CDR2 YYNGEE. The CDR3 extends over 12 amino acids. This CDR3 is CASSGGGETQYF. CDR3 nucleotide sequence: TGTGCCAGCAGCGGGGGAGGAGAGACCCAGTACTTC. Drawing the rest from reference TRBV9 and TRBJ2-5, the complete variable domain is DSGVTQTPKHLITATGQRVTLRCSPRSGDLSVYWYQQSLDQGLQFLIQYYNGEERAKGNILERFSAQQFPDLHSELNLSSLELGDSALYFCASSGGGETQYFGPGTRLLVL.

The chain recombines TRBV4-1 with TRBJ2-1; 9 nucleotides line up with TRBD2. The germline V gene encodes CDR1 MGHRA and CDR2 YSYEKL. J gave up 15 bases and V 0 bases, and 9 bases lay outside the gene matches. This CDR3 contains 14 residues. CDR3 nucleotides: TGCGCCAGCAGCCAAGACAGGCAGCGGGGGGAAATGTTCTTC. Translated: CASSQDRQRGEMFF.

The chain employs TRBV5-1 and TRBJ1-2; 9 positions agree with TRBD1. This CDR3 has 14 residues. CDR1 and CDR2 (germline): SGHRS, YFSETQ. Trimming at V came to 0 bases and at J to 8 bases, leaving 5 bases not matched to a gene. CDR3 in DNA: TGCGCCAGCAGCTTGGACAGGGGGCAACGGGGCTACACCTTC. It yields the protein CASSLDRGQRGYTF.

The count of this clone is one. Other DNA sequences within the sample encode an identical CDR3. The genes are TRBV24-1 and TRBJ2-1, with unresolved D. V lost 0 bases and J lost 4, with 0 bases in between. This CDR3 spans 12 amino acids. Germline V lookup: CDR1 KGHDR, CDR2 SFDVKD. The CDR3 DNA follows: TGTGCCACCAGTGATTTGTACAATGAGCAGTTCTTC. It yields the protein CATSDLYNEQFF.

The rearrangement links TRBV7-9 to TRBJ2-1, with D perhaps given as TRBD1 or TRBD2 (5 bases each). Trimming cost V 5 bases and J 8 bases, with 19 bases left between them. Germline V gene data show CDR1 as SEHNR and CDR2 as FQNEAQ (reference sequence). This CDR3 is built from 15 residues. CDR3 sequence reads: CASSPTGTQIDEQFF. Written as DNA, the CDR3 is TGTGCCAGCAGCCCGACCGGGACCCAGATCGATGAGCAGTTCTTC. Filled out from reference TRBV7-9 and TRBJ2-1, the complete variable domain reads DTGVSQNPRHKITKRGQNVTFRCDPISEHNRLYWYRQTLGQGPEFLTYFQNEAQLEKSRLLSDRFSAERPKGSFSTLEIQRTEQGDSAMYLCASSPTGTQIDEQFFGPGTRLTVL.

CDR3 sequence (DNA): TGCGCCAGCAGCGGTCCCGGGACAGGTCCCAACTATGGCTACACCTTC. Its translation: CASSGPGTGPNYGYTF. This rearrangement joins TRBV5-1 to TRBJ1-2; 8 positions agree with TRBD1. V trimming: 4 bases; J trimming: 2 bases; junction bases outside the gene matches: 10. Germline V gene data show CDR1 as SGHRS and CDR2 as YFSETQ. The CDR3 runs to 16 residues.

V usage is TRBV4-1 and J usage is TRBJ2-1; D remains unclear. The CDR3 is 18 amino acids. The ends were cut back, 1 base at V and 2 bases at J, with 18 bases in the middle. CDR1 and CDR2 from the germline V gene are MGHRA and YSYEKL. The CDR3 sequence: CASSQVPSAGYAYNEQFF. The CDR3 DNA is TGCGCCAGCAGCCAAGTCCCGTCTGCAGGATATGCCTACAATGAGCAGTTCTTC.

This sequence joins TRBV12-3 or TRBV12-4 and TRBJ1-2; D uncertain. The CDR3 covers 10 residues. Trimming stripped 3 bases from V and 8 bases from J, with 4 bases between. The CDR3, as DNA: TGTGCCAGCAGTTTCTACGGCTACACCTTC. Its translation is CASSFYGYTF.

This rearrangement joins TRBV6-5 to TRBJ2-3, with a tentative D call TRBD1 (6 bases). Germline V CDR1 and CDR2: MNHEY, SVGAGI. The CDR3 spans 15 residues. Trimming shortened V by 2 bases and J by 5 bases, and 14 bases separated the two germline ends. The CDR3 nucleotides are TGTGCCAGCAGTTACCAGGGGCTGAGGCAAGATACGCAGTATTTT. Translation gives CASSYQGLRQDTQYF.

V and J are TRBV3-1 (or the pseudogene TRBV3-2) and TRBJ2-2; no clear D gene. V shed 1 base and J shed 7 bases, with 19 bases lying between them. The germline CDR1 and CDR2 sequences are LGHDT and YNNKEL (reference sequence). The CDR3 extends over 17 amino acids. This CDR3 is CASSQVEGVFRVGELFF. The CDR3 bases are TGTGCCAGCAGCCAAGTTGAAGGTGTTTTCCGCGTCGGGGAGCTGTTTTTT.

This sequence joins TRBV7-2 and TRBJ1-5, with D uncertain. CDR3 length: 14 residues. CDR1 SGHTA and CDR2 FQGNSA come from the germline V gene. The germline V and J ends were trimmed by 5 bases and 4 bases, with 12 bases remaining between them. The CDR3 protein is CASSPRVVNQPQHF. CDR3 sequence (DNA): TGTGCCAGCAGCCCTCGGGTAGTTAATCAGCCCCAGCATTTT.

The chain couples TRBV27 to TRBJ2-2; TRBD1 is a possible D gene (5 bases). The germline CDR1 and CDR2 sequences are MNHEY and SMNVEV (reference sequence). The CDR3 has 15 amino acids. The V gene lost 3 bases and the J gene lost 1 base, with 9 bases spanning the gap. CDR3 sequence: CASSFRQGNTGELFF. The CDR3 region has the DNA TGTGCCAGCAGTTTTAGGCAGGGGAACACCGGGGAGCTGTTTTTT.

CDR3 sequence: CASSVGTGNTEAFF. CDR3 coding DNA: TGTGCCAGCAGCGTGGGGACAGGGAACACTGAAGCTTTCTTT. The chain couples TRBV9 to TRBJ1-1; 8 bases line up with TRBD1. V shed 2 bases, J shed 1 base, and the junction held 1 base outside the gene matches. CDR3 length: 14 amino acids. Per germline, CDR1 SGDLS and CDR2 YYNGEE.

This clone appeared a single time. The V gene is TRBV12-3 or TRBV12-4, the J gene TRBJ1-1; D uncertain. The CDR3 has 13 amino acids. Trimming pared 6 bases from V and 3 bases from J, leaving 11 bases between. The CDR3 loop reads CASRKDTYTEAFF. As DNA, the CDR3 is TGTGCCAGCAGGAAAGACACTTACACTGAAGCTTTCTTT.

This clone was recorded only once. The chain combines TRBV6-6 with TRBJ1-5; perhaps TRBD1 as D (5 bases). V was pared by 2 bases and J by 6 bases, with 14 bases between. The CDR3 spans 15 residues. Per germline, CDR1 MNHNY and CDR2 SVGAGI (reference sequence). This chain's CDR3 is CASSYASGIGQPQHF. CDR3 sequence (DNA): TGTGCCAGCAGTTACGCTTCAGGGATCGGTCAGCCCCAGCATTTT.

The chain combines TRBV9 with TRBJ1-1; the D gene is possibly TRBD1 (5 bases). CDR1 is SGDLS, CDR2 YYNGEE, per germline. This CDR3 spans 15 amino acids. V was pared by 4 bases and J by 4 bases, with 17 bases between. The CDR3 coding sequence is TGTGCCAGCAGCCTTGGGGGGGACTGGGGCACTGAAGCTTTCTTT. As protein: CASSLGGDWGTEAFF.

The genes are TRBV28 and TRBJ1-5; D is unclear. Germline CDR1 is MDHEN and CDR2 is SYDVKM. V gave up 2 bases and J gave up 5 bases, with 13 bases separating them. The CDR3 length is 15 residues. For the CDR3, the DNA is TGTGCCAGCAGTTTAGTTCTGGGCCCACATCAGCCCCAGCATTTT. It is translated as CASSLVLGPHQPQHF.